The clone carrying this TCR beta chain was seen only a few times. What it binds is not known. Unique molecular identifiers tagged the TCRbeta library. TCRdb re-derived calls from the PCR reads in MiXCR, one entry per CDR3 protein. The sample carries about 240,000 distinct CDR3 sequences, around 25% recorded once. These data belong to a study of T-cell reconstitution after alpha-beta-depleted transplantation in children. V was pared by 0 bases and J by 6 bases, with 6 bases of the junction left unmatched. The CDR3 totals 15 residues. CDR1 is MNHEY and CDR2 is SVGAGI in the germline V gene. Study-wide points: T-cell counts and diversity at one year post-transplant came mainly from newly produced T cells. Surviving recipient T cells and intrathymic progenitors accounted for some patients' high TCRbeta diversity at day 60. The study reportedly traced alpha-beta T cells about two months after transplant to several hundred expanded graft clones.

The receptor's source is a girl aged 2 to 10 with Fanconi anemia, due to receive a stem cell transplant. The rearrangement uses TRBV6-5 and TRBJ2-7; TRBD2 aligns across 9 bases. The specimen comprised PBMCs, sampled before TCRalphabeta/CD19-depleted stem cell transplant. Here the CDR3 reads CASSYSSAGGGEQYF. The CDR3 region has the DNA TGTGCCAGCAGTTACTCGAGTGCGGGAGGGGGCGAGCAGTACTTC.